Detailed here is one T cell receptor (beta chain). The antigen is undetermined. This sample was included in a study of cytomegalovirus exposure and HLA in healthy donors. Points from the study as a whole: Analysis performed later found around 15,000 TCR beta sequences associated with HLA alleles at 0.05 false discovery rate.

Use of 60 Vbeta and 13 Jbeta primers characterized the PCR. The assay was immunoSEQ multiplex PCR, and TCRdb's table has in-frame clones only and misses some. The repertoire holds over 150,000 clones, with 70% to 85% as singletons. The CDR3 contains 12 residues. Trimming shortened V by 11 bases and J by 1 base, and 8 bases separated the two germline ends. CDR1 and CDR2 (germline): SNHLY, FYNNEI. The sequenced material came from PBMCs. The origin of this receptor is a woman aged 25 to 39 in good health and CMV-seropositive. The rearrangement joins TRBV2 to TRBJ2-2; maybe TRBD2 (5 bases). The CDR3 nucleotides read TGTGCCCGGACTGAGAACACCGGGGAGCTGTTTTTT. It yields the protein CARTENTGELFF.